The 17 T cell receptor beta chains reported below all come from one sample, sequenced in a study of PD-L1 blockade in urothelial cancer. The time point denotes: pretreatment peripheral blood. The method was immunoSEQ multiplex PCR; TCRdb's version includes in-frame clones alone and lacks a portion of them. The sample yields tens of thousands of clones, roughly 80% seen once. The material sequenced was PBMCs, taken around atezolizumab (anti-PD-L1) treatment. These TCRs come from a man between 70 and 80 years old with urothelial cancer.

CDR3: CASSWTLAGNSYEQYF. The CDR3 coding sequence is TGCGCCAGCAGCTGGACCCTAGCGGGGAACTCCTACGAGCAGTACTTC. The gene calls are TRBV5-1 and TRBJ2-7; TRBD2 matches 9 bases. Trimming removed 3 bases from V and 0 bases from J; junction bases left unmatched: 7. Germline CDR1 is SGHRS and CDR2 is YFSETQ. The CDR3 has 16 amino acids.

Written as DNA, the CDR3 is TGTGCCAGCAGTGAAATAGGGGAGGGGGGCTACACCTTC. Protein: CASSEIGEGGYTF. The V call is TRBV6-1, the J call TRBJ1-2, with D perhaps TRBD1 (5 bases). The CDR3 sequence is 13 residues long. Germline assignment: CDR1 MNHNS and CDR2 SASEGT. Trimming removed 2 bases at V and 8 bases at J, with 12 bases between.

Written as DNA, the CDR3 is TGCGCCAGCGGGAGCATCGATGAGCAGTTCTTC. Its translation: CASGSIDEQFF. This chain connects TRBV5-1 to TRBJ2-1, with D tentatively TRBD2 (5 bases). Germline loops: CDR1 SGHRS, CDR2 YFSETQ. The V gene lost 7 bases and the J gene lost 8 bases, with 10 bases spanning the gap. The CDR3 sequence is 11 residues long.

This sequence joins TRBV21-1 and TRBJ2-7; TRBD2 reflects the table's D call only, with no check against the DNA. TRBV21-1 is a pseudogene segment. The CDR3 consists of 15 residues. The CDR3 bases are TGTGCCAGCAGCGGATCAGGACTAGCGGTTTCTGAGCAGTACTTC. Its protein is CASSGSGLAVSEQYF.

The CDR3 nucleotides are TGTGCCAGCACTCAGGGGACGAATCAGCCCCAGCATTTT. It codes for CASTQGTNQPQHF. V is TRBV6-5 and J is TRBJ1-5; D may be TRBD1 (6 bases). Germline V lookup: CDR1 MNHEY, CDR2 SVGAGI. V was pared by 7 bases and J by 4 bases, with 11 bases between. The CDR3 covers 13 residues.

V is TRBV6-5 and J is TRBJ2-2, with 8 bases lining up with TRBD2. V lost 11 bases to trimming and J lost 6 bases; unmatched junction nucleotides: 11. There are 14 residues in the CDR3. Germline V lookup: CDR1 MNHEY, CDR2 SVGAGI. The CDR3 bases are TGTGCCGCGGGGACTAGTTTCGACGCCGGGGAGCTGTTTTTT. This codes for CAAGTSFDAGELFF.

This clone was observed at least ten times. The V call is TRBV7-2, the J call TRBJ2-7; 8 bases agree with TRBD1. The CDR3 covers 13 residues. CDR1 is SGHTA and CDR2 is FQGNSA in the germline V gene. Trimming removed 3 bases from V and 4 bases from J; junction bases left unmatched: 2. CDR3 residues: CASSFGQGYEQYF. CDR3 DNA sequence: TGTGCCAGCAGCTTCGGACAGGGTTACGAGCAGTACTTC.

V and J are TRBV19 and TRBJ1-2, with D perhaps TRBD1 (6 bases). CDR1 LNHDA and CDR2 SQIVND come from the germline V gene (reference sequence). The CDR3 runs 15 residues. V was pared by 4 bases and J by 0 bases, with 12 bases between. The CDR3 is CASSTWTETNYGYTF. The CDR3 DNA follows: TGTGCCAGTAGTACCTGGACAGAGACTAACTATGGCTACACCTTC.

This clone was detected only once. The chain recombines TRBV6-1 with TRBJ1-4, with D unresolved. CDR1 and CDR2 from the germline V gene are MNHNS and SASEGT. V was clipped by 2 bases and J by 8 bases, with 12 bases between them. The CDR3 runs 14 residues. The CDR3 bases are TGTGCCAGCAGTGAAACGTTTGCGGGAGAAAAACTGTTTTTT. Protein product: CASSETFAGEKLFF.

The chain is built from TRBV7-9 and TRBJ2-5, with a tentative D call TRBD1 (5 bases). V lost 5 bases to trimming and J lost 0 bases, with 10 bases between them. Germline CDR1 and CDR2: SEHNR and FQNEAQ (reference sequence). The CDR3 sequence is 14 residues long. The CDR3, as DNA: TGTGCCAGCAGCCTGCAGGGTAACCAAGAGACCCAGTACTTC. Its translation: CASSLQGNQETQYF.

This chain uses TRBV6-6 with TRBJ2-7; D gene unclear. The CDR3 contains 13 residues. CDR1 is MNHNY, CDR2 SVGAGI, per germline (reference sequence). The germline V and J ends were trimmed by 6 bases and 2 bases, with 11 bases remaining between them. CDR3 protein: CASRWAPTYEQYF. CDR3 nucleotide sequence: TGTGCCAGCAGGTGGGCCCCTACCTACGAGCAGTACTTC.

The chain joins TRBV5-6 to TRBJ1-1; 9 positions agree with TRBD1. The V and J ends lost 5 bases and 0 bases, in that order; junction bases with no gene match: 8. This CDR3 is built from 16 residues. CDR1 and CDR2 from the germline V gene are SGHDT and YYEEEE. CDR3: CASSRDRDGMNTEAFF. CDR3 in DNA: TGTGCCAGCAGTCGGGACAGGGACGGGATGAACACTGAAGCTTTCTTT.

The genes are TRBV5-6 and TRBJ1-2; no reliable D call. The V end was cut by 1 base, the J end by 4 bases, with 8 bases between. This CDR3 contains 13 residues. Looked up from germline, CDR1 is SGHDT and CDR2 is YYEEEE. The CDR3: CASSLPESYGYTF. CDR3 DNA: TGTGCCAGCAGCTTGCCGGAGAGCTATGGCTACACCTTC.

This chain connects TRBV7-3 to TRBJ2-1; the match to TRBD2 covers 14 bases. Per germline, CDR1 SGHTA and CDR2 FQGTGA. This CDR3 is built from 18 residues. The V gene end was trimmed by 5 bases and the J gene end by 4 bases; junction bases not matched to a gene: 10. CDR3 amino acids: CASSTRLAGGQRYNEQFF. In DNA form, the CDR3 reads TGTGCCAGCAGCACCCGACTAGCGGGGGGGCAAAGGTACAATGAGCAGTTCTTC.

This clone turned up a few times. The V call is TRBV7-9, the J call TRBJ2-1; maybe TRBD2 (6 bases). V lost 2 bases to trimming and J lost 10 bases, with 9 bases between them. This CDR3 has 12 amino acids. Germline-derived CDR1 and CDR2 are SEHNR and FQNEAQ (reference sequence). The CDR3 spells CASSLSAGEQFF. Here the CDR3 DNA reads TGTGCCAGCAGCTTATCGGCGGGGGAGCAGTTCTTC.

V usage is TRBV5-1 and J usage is TRBJ1-1; 7 bases are shared with TRBD1. The CDR3 extends over 14 amino acids. V trimming: 4 bases; J trimming: 1 base; junction bases outside the gene matches: 4. Germline-derived CDR1 and CDR2 are SGHRS and YFSETQ. For the CDR3, the DNA is TGCGCCAGCAGCGCCGGGACAGAGAACACTGAAGCTTTCTTT. Protein: CASSAGTENTEAFF.

The V and J genes are TRBV6-5 and TRBJ1-3, with D maybe TRBD1 (6 bases). CDR1 and CDR2 (germline): MNHEY, SVGAGI. The CDR3 extends over 15 amino acids. V shed 0 bases and J shed 4 bases, with 10 bases lying between them. The CDR3 is CASSYSRQGGNTIYF. In DNA, the CDR3 is TGTGCCAGCAGTTACTCTCGGCAGGGGGGAAACACCATATATTTT.